These 5 T cell receptor beta chains came from one sample sequenced in a study of blood T cell repertoires in COVID-19. Here immunoSEQ multiplex PCR was the method, and the copy in TCRdb shows in-frame clones only, minus some. The sample carries hundreds of thousands of clones, about 89% recorded once. The sample consisted of peripheral blood. The receptors originated from a man aged 35-49 years with acute or convalescent COVID-19.

V usage is TRBV9 and J usage is TRBJ1-4; D possibly corresponds to TRBD1 (5 bases). The V gene lost 4 bases and the J gene lost 7 bases, with 14 bases spanning the gap. Germline CDR1 and CDR2: SGDLS and YYNGEE. CDR3 length: 14 amino acids. The CDR3 sequence is CASSTRDSGEKLFF. In DNA, the CDR3 is TGTGCCAGCAGCACCCGGGACTCGGGTGAAAAACTGTTTTTT.

The chain employs TRBV6-5 and TRBJ1-5; D ambiguous. V shed 6 bases and J shed 0 bases, with 12 bases lying between them. This CDR3 has 15 residues. The germline gives CDR1 MNHEY, CDR2 SVGAGI. The CDR3 sequence is CASRLSGYSNQPQHF. The CDR3 bases are TGTGCCAGCAGGCTCTCGGGGTATAGCAATCAGCCCCAGCATTTT.

The chain recombines TRBV6-6 with TRBJ1-5; D perhaps matches TRBD1 (6 bases). The germline gives CDR1 MNHNY, CDR2 SVGAGI (reference sequence). V lost 8 bases to trimming and J lost 7 bases, with 15 bases between them. The CDR3 covers 13 residues. CDR3 nucleotides: TGTGCCAGCCAGGAGGACAGCAGACAGCCCCAGCATTTT. Its translation is CASQEDSRQPQHF.

The V call is TRBV11-2, the J call TRBJ2-5; D call uncertain. Trimming cost V 5 bases and J 1 base, with 8 bases left between them. This CDR3 has 13 residues. The germline V gene has CDR1 SGHAT and CDR2 FQNNGV. The DNA for the CDR3 is TGTGCCAGCAGCCAACTAACCCAAGAGACCCAGTACTTC. Amino acid sequence: CASSQLTQETQYF.

The genes are TRBV7-2 and TRBJ1-1; weak D call: TRBD1 (6 bases). From germline, CDR1 is SGHTA and CDR2 FQGNSA. The V end lost 3 bases, the J end lost 4 bases, and 18 bases lay between the germline ends. This CDR3 spans 16 amino acids. The chain's CDR3 is CASSLAGASVSTEAFF. For the CDR3, the DNA is TGTGCCAGCAGCTTGGCAGGGGCTTCGGTTTCCACTGAAGCTTTCTTT.